What follows are 9 T cell receptor beta chains derived from one specimen sequenced in a study of PD-1 blockade in classical Hodgkin lymphoma. Produced via immunoSEQ multiplex PCR; TCRdb's table is partial and in-frame only. The top ten clones hold 16% of a sample with 40,000 to 65,000 clones, approximately 84% of them seen once. After autologous stem cell transplantation all patients relapsed, and prior brentuximab vedotin exposure differed between cohorts. Source: peripheral blood mononuclear cells (PBMCs), taken at baseline. These receptors were collected from a human donor with classical Hodgkin lymphoma.

The chain couples TRBV10-3 to TRBJ2-7; 9 bases are shared with TRBD1. The CDR3 is made up of 16 amino acids. The ends lost 7 bases at V and 4 bases at J; junction bases unmatched: 14. Germline CDR1 is ENHRY and CDR2 is SYGVKD. CDR3 nucleotide sequence: TGTGCCATCACATCCGGGCCCCCGGGACAGGGATACGAGCAGTACGTC. Translation gives CAITSGPPGQGYEQYV.

The chain uses TRBV7-3 and TRBJ2-2, with no clear D. V was clipped by 6 bases and J by 0 bases, with 14 bases between them. This CDR3 region has 16 residues. The germline CDR1 and CDR2 sequences are SGHTA and FQGTGA. For the CDR3, the DNA is TGTGCCAGCAGTCAGAACGGACGGGCGAACACCGGGGAGCTGTTTTTT. Translated, it gives CASSQNGRANTGELFF.

V and J are TRBV18 and TRBJ2-1, with D maybe TRBD2 (6 bases). This CDR3 is 13 amino acids long. V was shortened by 6 bases and J by 4 bases, with 10 bases between the two germline ends. Germline V gives CDR1 KGHSH, CDR2 LQKENI. CDR3 in amino acids: CASSSSGYNEQFF. CDR3 nucleotides: TGTGCCAGCTCTTCAAGCGGGTACAATGAGCAGTTCTTC. Drawing the rest from reference TRBV18 and TRBJ2-1, the complete variable domain is NAGVMQNPRHLVRRRGQEARLRCSPMKGHSHVYWYRQLPEEGLKFMVYLQKENIIDESGMPKERFSAEFPKEGPSILRIQQVVRGDSAAYFCASSSSGYNEQFFGPGTRLTVL.

The J gene is TRBJ2-1, the V gene TRBV4-3, with a possible D match to TRBD1 (5 bases). Germline V gene lookup returns CDR1 LGHNA and CDR2 YSLEER. Between the trimmed V and J ends, which lost 0 bases and 4 bases, there was a span of 13 bases. CDR3 size: 16 residues. The CDR3 bases are TGCGCCAGCAGCCAAGAAGGACATACCGATTACAATGAGCAGTTCTTC. Translating gives CASSQEGHTDYNEQFF.

This rearrangement joins TRBV18 to TRBJ2-5; the match to TRBD1 covers 7 bases. CDR1 is KGHSH and CDR2 is LQKENI in the germline V gene. J lost 1 base, V lost 4 bases, and 6 bases had no gene match. The CDR3 runs 15 residues. The CDR3 coding sequence is TGTGCCAGCTCACAAACAAGGGACAGCCAAGAGACCCAGTACTTC. Residues: CASSQTRDSQETQYF.

The V call is TRBV19, the J call TRBJ1-2; D gene ambiguous. The germline CDR1 and CDR2 sequences are LNHDA and SQIVND (reference sequence). Trimming took 1 base from V and 4 from J, leaving 19 bases between them. This CDR3 has 17 amino acids. The CDR3 DNA reads as TGTGCCAGTAGTATAGCCCCAGCGGCGGATCCCTTCTATGGCTACACCTTC. Translating gives CASSIAPAADPFYGYTF.

This sequence joins TRBV7-9 and TRBJ2-6; perhaps TRBD2 as D (6 bases). CDR1 and CDR2 (germline): SEHNR, FQNEAQ (reference sequence). The V end lost 6 bases, the J end lost 0 bases, and 15 bases lay between the germline ends. The CDR3 length is 17 residues. CDR3 bases: TGTGCCAGCAGAGGGAGGCTTCCCTCCTCTGGGGCCAACGTCCTGACTTTC. This codes for CASRGRLPSSGANVLTF.

This clone appeared once. The chain couples TRBV30 to TRBJ2-5; D call uncertain. The CDR3 has 13 residues. Trimming took 2 bases from V and 4 from J, leaving 11 bases between them. CDR1 and CDR2 from the germline V gene are GTSNPN and SVGIG (reference sequence). DNA for the CDR3: TGTGCCTGGAGTCCCGCCCTGGGAGAGACCCAGTACTTC. Protein: CAWSPALGETQYF.

The chain is built from TRBV23-1 and TRBJ2-7; D is ambiguous. TRBV23-1 carries the ORF label, with uncertain function. The CDR3 loop spans 15 amino acids. V lost 1 base and J 7 bases, leaving 17 bases between the germline ends. The CDR3 reads CASSQYRGTSREQYV. CDR3 in DNA: TGCGCCAGCAGTCAATACCGCGGAACTTCGCGGGAGCAGTACGTC.